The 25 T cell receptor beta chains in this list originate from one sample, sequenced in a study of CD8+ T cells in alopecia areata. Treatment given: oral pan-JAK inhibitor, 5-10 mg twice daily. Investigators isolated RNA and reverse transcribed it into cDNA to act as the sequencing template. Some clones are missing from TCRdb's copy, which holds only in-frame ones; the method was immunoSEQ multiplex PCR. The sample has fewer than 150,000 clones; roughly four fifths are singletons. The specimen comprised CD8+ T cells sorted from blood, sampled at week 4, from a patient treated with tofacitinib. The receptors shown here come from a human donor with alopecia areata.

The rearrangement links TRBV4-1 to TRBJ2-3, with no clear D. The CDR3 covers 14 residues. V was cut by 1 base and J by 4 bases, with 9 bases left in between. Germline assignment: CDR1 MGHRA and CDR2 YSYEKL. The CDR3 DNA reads TGCGCCAGCAGCCAAGTAAACGGTCCAGATACGCAGTATTTT. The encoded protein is CASSQVNGPDTQYF.

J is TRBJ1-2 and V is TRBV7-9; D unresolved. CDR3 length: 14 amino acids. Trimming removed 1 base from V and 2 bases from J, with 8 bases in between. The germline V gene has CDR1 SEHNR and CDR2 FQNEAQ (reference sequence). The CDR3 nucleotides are TGTGCCAGCAGCTTAGAGGACCGGAACTATGGCTACACCTTC. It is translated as CASSLEDRNYGYTF.

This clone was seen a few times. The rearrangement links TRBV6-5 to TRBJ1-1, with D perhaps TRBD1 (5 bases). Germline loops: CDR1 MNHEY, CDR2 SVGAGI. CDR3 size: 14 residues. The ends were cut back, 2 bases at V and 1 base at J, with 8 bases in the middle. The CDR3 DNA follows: TGTGCCAGCAGTTACACGGACAAGAACACTGAAGCTTTCTTT. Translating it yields CASSYTDKNTEAFF.

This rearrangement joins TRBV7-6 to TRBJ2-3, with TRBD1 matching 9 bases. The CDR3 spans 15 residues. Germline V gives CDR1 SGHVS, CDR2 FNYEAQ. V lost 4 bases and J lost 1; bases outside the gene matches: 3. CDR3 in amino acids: CASSYRGRGTDTQYF. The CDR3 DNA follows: TGTGCCAGCAGCTACAGGGGGCGAGGCACAGATACGCAGTATTTT.

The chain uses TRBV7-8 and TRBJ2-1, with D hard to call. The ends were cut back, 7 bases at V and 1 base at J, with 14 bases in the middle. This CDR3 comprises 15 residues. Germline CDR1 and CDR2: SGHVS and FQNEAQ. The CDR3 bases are TGTGCCAGCATCCGTTATCCCTGGTCCTACAATGAGCAGTTCTTC. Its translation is CASIRYPWSYNEQFF. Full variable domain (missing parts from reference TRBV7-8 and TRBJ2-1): GAGVSQSPRYKVAKRGQDVALRCDPISGHVSLFWYQQALGQGPEFLTYFQNEAQLDKSGLPSDRFFAERPEGSVSTLKIQRTQQEDSAVYLCASIRYPWSYNEQFFGPGTRLTVL.

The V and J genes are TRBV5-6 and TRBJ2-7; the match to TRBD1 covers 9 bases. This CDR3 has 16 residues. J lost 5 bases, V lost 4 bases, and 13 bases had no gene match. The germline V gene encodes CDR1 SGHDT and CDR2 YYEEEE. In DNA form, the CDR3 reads TGTGCCAGCAGCGTGGGACAGGGACTCATGGGCCACGAGCAGTACTTC. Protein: CASSVGQGLMGHEQYF.

This CDR3 is CASSLHSSLAGGVNEQFF. The CDR3 DNA is TGCGCCAGCAGCCTACATAGTTCCTTAGCGGGGGGTGTAAATGAGCAGTTCTTC. V is TRBV4-1 and J is TRBJ2-1, with 10 bases lining up with TRBD2. The V gene end was trimmed by 4 bases and the J gene end by 7 bases; junction bases not matched to a gene: 16. Germline loops: CDR1 MGHRA, CDR2 YSYEKL. This CDR3 comprises 18 residues.

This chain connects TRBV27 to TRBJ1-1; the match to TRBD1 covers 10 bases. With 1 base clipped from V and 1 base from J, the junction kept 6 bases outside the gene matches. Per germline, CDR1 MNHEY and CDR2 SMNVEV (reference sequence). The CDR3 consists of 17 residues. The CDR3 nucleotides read TGTGCCAGCAGTTTATTGAAGACAGGGGGCAGGAACACTGAAGCTTTCTTT. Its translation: CASSLLKTGGRNTEAFF.

The CDR3 nucleotides read TGCGCCAGCACCTGGACTAGCGGGGGCCCCAATGAGCAGTTCTTC. This codes for CASTWTSGGPNEQFF. The chain joins TRBV5-1 to TRBJ2-1; the match to TRBD2 covers 13 bases. Germline loops: CDR1 SGHRS, CDR2 YFSETQ. With V trimmed by 6 bases and J by 6 bases, 6 bases remained unmatched. The CDR3 contains 15 residues.

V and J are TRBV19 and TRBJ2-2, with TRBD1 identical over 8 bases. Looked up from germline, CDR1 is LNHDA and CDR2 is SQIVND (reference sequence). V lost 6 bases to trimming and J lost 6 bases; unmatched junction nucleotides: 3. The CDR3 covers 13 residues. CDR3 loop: CASSPTGAGELFF. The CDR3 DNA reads TGTGCCAGTAGCCCGACAGGGGCCGGGGAGCTGTTTTTT.

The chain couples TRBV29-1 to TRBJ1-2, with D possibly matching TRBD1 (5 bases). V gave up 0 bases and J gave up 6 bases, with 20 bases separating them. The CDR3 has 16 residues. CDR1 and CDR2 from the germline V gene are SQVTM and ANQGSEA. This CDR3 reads CSVEDHSGAEDHGYTF. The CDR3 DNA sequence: TGCAGCGTTGAAGATCATTCCGGGGCGGAGGATCATGGCTACACCTTC.

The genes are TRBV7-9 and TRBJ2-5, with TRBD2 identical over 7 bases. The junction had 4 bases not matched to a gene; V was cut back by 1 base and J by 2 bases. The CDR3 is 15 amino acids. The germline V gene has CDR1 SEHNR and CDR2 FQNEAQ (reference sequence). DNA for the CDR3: TGTGCCAGCAGCTTAGTCGCGGGGGAACAAGAGACCCAGTACTTC. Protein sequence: CASSLVAGEQETQYF.

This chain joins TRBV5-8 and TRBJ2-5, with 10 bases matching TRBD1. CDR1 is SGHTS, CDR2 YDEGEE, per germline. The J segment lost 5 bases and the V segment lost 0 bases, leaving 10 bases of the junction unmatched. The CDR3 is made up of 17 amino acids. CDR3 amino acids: CASSLGDRGAPGETQYF. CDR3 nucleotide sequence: TGTGCCAGCAGCTTGGGGGACAGGGGAGCCCCCGGGGAGACCCAGTACTTC.

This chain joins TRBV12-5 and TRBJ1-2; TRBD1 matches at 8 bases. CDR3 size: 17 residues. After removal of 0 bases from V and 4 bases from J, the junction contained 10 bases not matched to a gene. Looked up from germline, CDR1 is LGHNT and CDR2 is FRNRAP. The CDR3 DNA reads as TGTGCTAGTGGTTTGGTACCGGGACAGGTCACTATCTATGGCTACACCTTC. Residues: CASGLVPGQVTIYGYTF.

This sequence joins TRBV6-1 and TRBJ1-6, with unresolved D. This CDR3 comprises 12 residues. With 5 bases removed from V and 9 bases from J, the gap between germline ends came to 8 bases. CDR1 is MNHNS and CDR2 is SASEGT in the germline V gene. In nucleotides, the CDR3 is TGTGCCAGCAGTCCTCCTCGTTCACCCCTCCACTTT. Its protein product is CASSPPRSPLHF.

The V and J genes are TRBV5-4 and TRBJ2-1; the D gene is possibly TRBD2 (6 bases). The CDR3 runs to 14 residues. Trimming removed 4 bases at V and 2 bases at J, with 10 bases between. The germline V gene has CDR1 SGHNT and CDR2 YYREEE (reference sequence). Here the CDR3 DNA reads TGTGCCAGCAGCGCCGGCGGGGCCTACAATGAGCAGTTCTTC. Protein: CASSAGGAYNEQFF. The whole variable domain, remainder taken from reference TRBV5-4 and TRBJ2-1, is ETGVTQSPTHLIKTRGQQVTLRCSSQSGHNTVSWYQQALGQGPQFIFQYYREEENGRGNFPPRFSGLQFPNYSSELNVNALELDDSALYLCASSAGGAYNEQFFGPGTRLTVL.

The CDR3 protein is CASSIGGPAEAFF. The CDR3 DNA sequence: TGTGCCAGTAGTATAGGGGGTCCCGCTGAAGCTTTCTTT. The gene calls are TRBV19 and TRBJ1-1, with no clear D. The CDR3 is 13 residues long. Between the trimmed V and J ends, which lost 1 base and 6 bases, there was a span of 9 bases. The V gene's germline CDR1 is LNHDA and CDR2 SQIVND (reference sequence).

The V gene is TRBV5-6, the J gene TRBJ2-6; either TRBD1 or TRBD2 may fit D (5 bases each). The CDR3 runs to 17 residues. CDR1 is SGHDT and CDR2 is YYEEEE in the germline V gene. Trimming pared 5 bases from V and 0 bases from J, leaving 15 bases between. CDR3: CASSSPEGRSGANVLTF. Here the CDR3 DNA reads TGTGCCAGCAGTTCGCCTGAGGGACGCTCTGGGGCCAACGTCCTGACTTTC.

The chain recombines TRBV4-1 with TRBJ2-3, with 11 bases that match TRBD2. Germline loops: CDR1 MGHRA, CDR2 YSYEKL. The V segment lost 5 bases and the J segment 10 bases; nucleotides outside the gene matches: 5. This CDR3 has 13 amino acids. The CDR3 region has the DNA TGCGCCAGCAGCTTCCCGACTAGCGGGGCGCAGTATTTT. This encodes CASSFPTSGAQYF.

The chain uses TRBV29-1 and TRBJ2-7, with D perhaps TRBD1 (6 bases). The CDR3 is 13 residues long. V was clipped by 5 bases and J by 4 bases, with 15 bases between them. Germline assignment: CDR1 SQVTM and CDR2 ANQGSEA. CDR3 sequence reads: CSVSAGAFYEQYF. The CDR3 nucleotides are TGCAGCGTTTCTGCAGGGGCATTTTACGAGCAGTACTTC.

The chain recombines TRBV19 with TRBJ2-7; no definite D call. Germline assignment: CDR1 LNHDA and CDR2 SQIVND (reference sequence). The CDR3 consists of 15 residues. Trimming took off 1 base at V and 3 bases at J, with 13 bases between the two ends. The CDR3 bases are TGTGCCAGTAGTATAGGACTGACAACCCTCTACGAGCAGTACTTC. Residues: CASSIGLTTLYEQYF.

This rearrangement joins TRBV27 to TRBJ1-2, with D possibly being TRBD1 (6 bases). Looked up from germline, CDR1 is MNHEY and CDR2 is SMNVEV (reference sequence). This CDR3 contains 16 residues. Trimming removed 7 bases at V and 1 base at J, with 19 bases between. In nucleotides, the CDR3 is TGTGCCAGCACCCTCCGGGGGGGCGGAGGTAACTATGGCTACACCTTC. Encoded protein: CASTLRGGGGNYGYTF.

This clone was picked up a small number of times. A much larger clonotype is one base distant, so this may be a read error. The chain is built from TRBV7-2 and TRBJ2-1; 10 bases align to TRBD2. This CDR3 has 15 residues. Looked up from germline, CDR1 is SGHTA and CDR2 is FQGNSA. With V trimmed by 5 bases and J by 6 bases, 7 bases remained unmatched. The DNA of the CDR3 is TGTGCCAGCAGCCCCGGACTAGCGGAAGGCAATGAGCAGTTCTTC. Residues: CASSPGLAEGNEQFF.

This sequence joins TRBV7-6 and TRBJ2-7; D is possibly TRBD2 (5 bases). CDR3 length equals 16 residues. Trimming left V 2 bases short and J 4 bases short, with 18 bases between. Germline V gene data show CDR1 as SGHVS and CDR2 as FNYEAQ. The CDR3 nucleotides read TGTGCCAGCAGCTTATTATCAGCGTCGGGGTCATACGAGCAGTACTTC. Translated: CASSLLSASGSYEQYF.

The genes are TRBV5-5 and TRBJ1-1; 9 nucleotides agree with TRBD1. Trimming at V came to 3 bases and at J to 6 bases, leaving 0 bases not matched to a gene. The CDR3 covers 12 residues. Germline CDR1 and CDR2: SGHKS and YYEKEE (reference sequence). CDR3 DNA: TGTGCCAGCAGCTGGACAGGGGCTGAAGCTTTCTTT. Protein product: CASSWTGAEAFF.